This entry lists 21 T cell receptor beta chains sequenced from one sample in a study of blood T cell repertoires in COVID-19. Method: immunoSEQ multiplex PCR; TCRdb's copy keeps in-frame clones and lacks some. The sample lists over 200,000 clones; around four fifths were seen once. The sequencing input was PBMCs or T cells enriched from blood (not recorded which). Receptors originate from a middle-aged man who had recovered from COVID-19.

The chain employs TRBV11-2 and TRBJ2-1; tentatively, D is TRBD2 (6 bases). The ends were cut back, 9 bases at V and 10 bases at J, with 16 bases in the middle. The CDR3 has 12 amino acids. Germline CDR1 reads SGHAT; CDR2 reads FQNNGV. The CDR3 region has the DNA TGTGCCAGTGCCAGGCTCCGGGAGGAGCAGTTCTTC. It codes for CASARLREEQFF.

The V call is TRBV27, the J call TRBJ1-5; weak D call: TRBD1 (5 bases). The CDR3 has 16 residues. Germline CDR1 is MNHEY and CDR2 is SMNVEV (reference sequence). V was shortened by 6 bases and J by 5 bases, with 20 bases between the two germline ends. The CDR3: CASSPFPRVVYQPQHF. The CDR3 nucleotides are TGTGCCAGCAGCCCCTTCCCCAGGGTTGTGTATCAGCCCCAGCATTTT.

This clone was observed once. Other nucleotide sequences from this sample produce the same CDR3. This sequence joins TRBV27 and TRBJ1-2, with D hard to call. Germline V gene lookup returns CDR1 MNHEY and CDR2 SMNVEV (reference sequence). This CDR3 comprises 13 residues. Trimming stripped 3 bases from V and 2 bases from J, with 7 bases between. The CDR3 here is CASSFRGNYGYTF. The CDR3 DNA sequence: TGTGCCAGCAGTTTCCGCGGAAACTATGGCTACACCTTC.

J is TRBJ2-3 and V is TRBV5-4; D possibly corresponds to TRBD2 (5 bases). Trimming shortened V by 4 bases and J by 0 bases, and 9 bases separated the two germline ends. The CDR3 is 14 amino acids. CDR1 SGHNT and CDR2 YYREEE come from the germline V gene (reference sequence). The CDR3 sequence is CASSQRGSTDTQYF. The DNA of the CDR3 is TGTGCCAGCAGCCAGCGCGGGAGCACAGATACGCAGTATTTT.

The chain employs TRBV2 and TRBJ1-6; D not resolved. V was shortened by 4 bases and J by 0 bases, with 7 bases between the two germline ends. Germline CDR1 reads SNHLY; CDR2 reads FYNNEI. The CDR3 has 15 amino acids. The CDR3 reads CASSGRSSYNSPLHF. The CDR3 DNA reads as TGTGCCAGCAGTGGAAGGAGCTCCTATAATTCACCCCTCCACTTT.

This chain uses TRBV5-1 with TRBJ1-5; D may be TRBD1 (5 bases). V was clipped by 0 bases and J by 7 bases, with 14 bases between them. Germline V lookup: CDR1 SGHRS, CDR2 YFSETQ. The CDR3 loop spans 15 amino acids. This CDR3 reads CASSLEGDLGQPQHF. CDR3 DNA: TGCGCCAGCAGCTTGGAAGGGGATCTAGGACAGCCCCAGCATTTT.

The chain has TRBV7-3 and TRBJ1-2, with D tentatively TRBD1 (5 bases). Trimming removed 5 bases at V and 4 bases at J, with 11 bases between. The germline gives CDR1 SGHTA, CDR2 FQGTGA. The CDR3 is 13 residues long. CDR3 sequence reads: CASSADRVYGYTF. The CDR3 region has the DNA TGTGCCAGCAGCGCCGACAGAGTCTATGGCTACACCTTC. Full variable domain (missing parts from reference TRBV7-3 and TRBJ1-2): GAGVSQTPSNKVTEKGKYVELRCDPISGHTALYWYRQSLGQGPEFLIYFQGTGAADDSGLPNDRFFAVRPEGSVSTLKIQRTERGDSAVYLCASSADRVYGYTFGSGTRLTVV.

The chain is built from TRBV9 and TRBJ2-7, with D possibly being TRBD1 (6 bases). The germline gives CDR1 SGDLS, CDR2 YYNGEE. CDR3 length equals 14 residues. V lost 2 bases and J 5 bases, leaving 14 bases between the germline ends. The CDR3 reads CASSVTGQSHEQYF. DNA for the CDR3: TGTGCCAGCAGCGTGACCGGACAGTCCCACGAGCAGTACTTC.

Concerning this clone: The same CDR3 can be traced to other DNA sequences in this sample. The rearrangement uses TRBV10-3 and TRBJ1-1; D may be TRBD1 (5 bases). The CDR3 is 13 residues long. V lost 4 bases and J lost 5, with 11 bases in between. Germline V lookup: CDR1 ENHRY, CDR2 SYGVKD. Here the CDR3 reads CAISGTGGTEAFF. CDR3 nucleotide sequence: TGTGCCATCAGTGGGACGGGGGGGACTGAAGCTTTCTTT.

V is TRBV28 and J is TRBJ2-7; TRBD1 might be the D (5 bases). The germline V gene has CDR1 MDHEN and CDR2 SYDVKM. This CDR3 spans 14 amino acids. V lost 5 bases, J lost 8 bases, and 19 bases lay in between. The CDR3 protein is CASSPLSDSRKQYF. CDR3 sequence (DNA): TGTGCCAGCAGTCCCCTTTCCGACAGTCGTAAGCAGTACTTC.

The V gene is TRBV7-9, the J gene TRBJ2-7; 9 bases line up with TRBD1. V was clipped by 2 bases and J by 5 bases; unmatched bases: 7. Germline-derived CDR1 and CDR2 are SEHNR and FQNEAQ (reference sequence). This CDR3 spans 15 amino acids. The CDR3 spells CASSLWDRDSNEQYF. In DNA form, the CDR3 reads TGTGCCAGCAGCTTATGGGACAGGGACTCAAACGAGCAGTACTTC.

This chain joins TRBV9 and TRBJ1-6; D call uncertain. Germline CDR1 reads SGDLS; CDR2 reads YYNGEE. The CDR3 is 16 residues long. V was cut by 4 bases and J by 0 bases, with 11 bases left in between. CDR3 residues: CASSQVGSSYNSPLHF. The DNA of the CDR3 is TGTGCCAGCAGCCAGGTGGGGAGCTCCTATAATTCACCCCTCCACTTT. The variable domain in full, completed from reference TRBV9 and TRBJ1-6, reads DSGVTQTPKHLITATGQRVTLRCSPRSGDLSVYWYQQSLDQGLQFLIQYYNGEERAKGNILERFSAQQFPDLHSELNLSSLELGDSALYFCASSQVGSSYNSPLHFGNGTRLTVT.

This chain links TRBV7-2 with TRBJ1-4; possibly TRBD1 for D (5 bases). Per the germline V gene, CDR1 is SGHTA and CDR2 is FQGNSA. This CDR3 is 15 amino acids long. The ends were cut back, 1 base at V and 4 bases at J, with 10 bases in the middle. The CDR3 sequence: CASSLDGGGNEKLFF. The CDR3 DNA is TGTGCCAGCAGCTTAGATGGGGGGGGTAATGAAAAACTGTTTTTT.

This clone was seen once. V usage is TRBV5-6 and J usage is TRBJ1-6; 7 bases match TRBD1. Germline-derived CDR1 and CDR2 are SGHDT and YYEEEE. This CDR3 is 16 amino acids long. The V and J ends lost 2 bases and 7 bases, in that order; junction bases with no gene match: 9. DNA of the CDR3: TGTGCCAGCAGCTTCCGGAAGGGCAGGGGGAATTCACCCCTCCACTTT. Translation: CASSFRKGRGNSPLHF.

The J gene is TRBJ1-1, the V gene TRBV12-3 or TRBV12-4; D is uncertain. V lost 6 bases to trimming and J lost 0 bases, with 8 bases between them. The CDR3 runs 13 residues. CDR3 in DNA: TGTGCCAGCAGGTCGACACTGAACACTGAAGCTTTCTTT. This sequence encodes CASRSTLNTEAFF.

The chain carries TRBV3-1 (or the pseudogene TRBV3-2) and TRBJ2-6; D gene unclear. The V end lost 1 base, the J end lost 4 bases, and 8 bases lay between the germline ends. The CDR3 covers 15 residues. Looked up from germline, CDR1 is LGHDT and CDR2 is YNNKEL (reference sequence). CDR3 coding DNA: TGTGCCAGCAGCCAAGCGAGGCCCGGGGCCAACGTCCTGACTTTC. Its translation: CASSQARPGANVLTF.

The chain recombines TRBV3-1 (or the pseudogene TRBV3-2) with TRBJ1-2, with 11 bases lining up with TRBD1. With V trimmed by 3 bases and J by 8 bases, 5 bases remained unmatched. The germline V gene encodes CDR1 LGHDT and CDR2 YNNKEL (reference sequence). The CDR3 is made up of 14 amino acids. As DNA, the CDR3 is TGTGCCAGCAGCCAGACGGGACAGGGGGTGGGCTACACCTTC. This gives the protein CASSQTGQGVGYTF.

This chain links TRBV10-2 with TRBJ1-1; D unresolved. CDR1 and CDR2 from the germline V gene are WSHSY and SAAADI. The CDR3 is 12 amino acids. Between the trimmed V and J ends, which lost 8 bases and 1 base, there was a span of 8 bases. CDR3 amino acids: CASGWANTEAFF. In DNA, the CDR3 is TGCGCCAGCGGGTGGGCGAACACTGAAGCTTTCTTT.

J is TRBJ1-5 and V is TRBV4-2; D gene ambiguous. The CDR3 sequence is 16 residues long. V dropped 0 bases and J dropped 2 bases, with 11 bases sitting between them. In germline, CDR1 is LGHNA, CDR2 YNFKEQ. CDR3 sequence: CASSQEGRGGNQPQHF. CDR3 nucleotides: TGTGCCAGCAGCCAAGAAGGCCGGGGAGGCAATCAGCCCCAGCATTTT.

The chain employs TRBV5-1 and TRBJ1-2, with D unresolved. CDR1 SGHRS and CDR2 YFSETQ come from the germline V gene. Trimming shortened V by 0 bases and J by 3 bases, and 6 bases separated the two germline ends. CDR3 length: 13 amino acids. This chain's CDR3 is CASSLGLHYGYTF. The CDR3 DNA reads as TGCGCCAGCAGCTTGGGACTCCACTATGGCTACACCTTC.

This clone was found a few times. This sequence joins TRBV4-1 and TRBJ2-3, with TRBD2 matching over 10 bases. CDR3 length: 16 amino acids. Germline values: CDR1 MGHRA, CDR2 YSYEKL. Trimming cost V 6 bases and J 6 bases; bases outside gene matches: 12. DNA for the CDR3: TGCGCCAGCAGAAAGGGGGCGCCTAGCGGGAGCGATACGCAGTATTTT. Protein product: CASRKGAPSGSDTQYF.